Here is one TCR beta chain with its context. What it binds is not known. Some clones are missing from TCRdb's copy, which holds only in-frame ones; the method was immunoSEQ multiplex PCR. The sample shows more than 6,500 clones, more than 55% of them seen only once. The CDR3 is 13 residues long. Germline V gene sequence: CDR1 MNHEY, CDR2 SVGAGI. Deletions cut 0 bases from V and 8 bases from J, with 8 bases between. These data are taken from a study of CD8 T cell repertoires and HIV-1 epitope variants. This receptor was identified in a male donor with HIV. The V and J genes are TRBV6-5 and TRBJ2-1, with D uncertain. The sample comprised cultured CD8+ T cells derived from PBMCs. This CDR3 is CASSYSEFYEQFF. The DNA of the CDR3 is TGTGCCAGCAGTTACTCGGAGTTCTATGAGCAGTTCTTC.